This TCR beta chain was documented in a study of monozygotic twins with inflammatory bowel disease. Details on this clonotype: Its antigen remains unknown.

General study results and limits: Different T cell subtypes could not be distinguished.

One blood sample of approximately 2.5 ml was taken from each donor. The authors isolated total RNA from whole blood without sorting T cells. CDR3 size: 15 residues. Germline CDR1 and CDR2: SGDLS and YYNGEE. With the 5' RACE reads reprocessed, TCRdb shows one record per CDR3 protein and no DNA. The sample table includes around 450,000 distinct CDR3 sequences. Sample: blood. The V call is TRBV9, the J call TRBJ2-1; the TRBD2 assignment by TCRdb is unverifiable without DNA. The source is a human donor with ulcerative colitis or Crohn's disease, or a healthy co-twin of an affected twin (not recorded which). Here the CDR3 reads CASSLPGLVVNEQFF.